This TCR beta chain was captured in a study of cytomegalovirus exposure and HLA in healthy donors. With 5 bases removed from V and 11 bases from J, the gap between germline ends came to 25 bases. This CDR3 contains 15 residues. Germline V gene data show CDR1 as SGHTA and CDR2 as FQGNSA. Repertoires were generated with immunoSEQ multiplex PCR, while TCRdb's copy carries only in-frame clones and drops some. This sample has 65,000 to 90,000 clones, with approximately 95% found just once. The material sequenced was PBMCs. The TCR comes from a man aged 18 to 35 in good health and CMV-seronegative. This chain uses TRBV7-2 with TRBJ2-7, with D perhaps matching TRBD2 (6 bases). The CDR3 is CASSVDTGRTRLKYF. CDR3 bases: TGTGCCAGCAGCGTCGACACTGGGAGGACCAGATTGAAGTACTTC.